The T cell receptor beta chain under discussion was sequenced for a study of regulatory T cells in long-lasting Graves disease. Time point described: newly diagnosed GD, antithyroid drugs for less than 3 months. There was RNA extracted from PBMCs, and the TCR library was made from it. The V end lost 0 bases, the J end lost 6 bases, and 24 bases lay between the germline ends. This CDR3 region has 17 residues. Germline-derived CDR1 and CDR2 are DFQATT and SNEGSKA (reference sequence). Arm-PCR with iRepertoire HTBI primers amplified the CDR3 regions for these TCR beta libraries. TCRdb itself ran the multiplex PCR reads through MiXCR, one entry per CDR3 protein. The profile shows 450,000 to 650,000 distinct CDR3 sequences, more than 15% of them singletons. This sample also belongs to another study, concerning T cells in Graves' hyperthyroidism and ophthalmopathy. From that report: The study used the HTBI primer set for a first-round RT-PCR of the TCR CDR3.

The specimen was peripheral blood mononuclear cells (PBMCs), collected at new diagnosis, from a patient treated with antithyroid drugs. This clonotype originated in a woman aged 35-60 years with Graves disease. This chain joins TRBV20-1 and TRBJ2-7; D possibly corresponds to TRBD2 (6 bases). The CDR3 here is CSARDQLAGSTPSEQYF. The CDR3 DNA sequence: TGCAGTGCTAGAGATCAGCTCGCGGGGAGCACCCCTAGCGAGCAGTACTTC.